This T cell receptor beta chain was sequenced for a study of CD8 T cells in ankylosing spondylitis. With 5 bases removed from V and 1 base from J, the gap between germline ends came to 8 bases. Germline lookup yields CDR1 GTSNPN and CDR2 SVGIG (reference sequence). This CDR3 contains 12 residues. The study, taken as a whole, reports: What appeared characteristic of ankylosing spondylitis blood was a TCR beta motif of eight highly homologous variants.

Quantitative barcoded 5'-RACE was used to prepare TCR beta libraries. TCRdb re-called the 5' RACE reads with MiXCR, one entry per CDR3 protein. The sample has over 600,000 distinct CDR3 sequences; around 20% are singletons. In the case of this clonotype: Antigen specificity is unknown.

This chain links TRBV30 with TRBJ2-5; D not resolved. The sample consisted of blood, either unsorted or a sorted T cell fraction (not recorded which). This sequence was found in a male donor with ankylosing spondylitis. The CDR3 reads CAWGRTQETQYF. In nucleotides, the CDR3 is TGTGCCTGGGGGCGAACCCAAGAGACCCAGTACTTC.